One sample yielded the 10 T cell receptor beta chains listed below, sequenced in a study of T cells expressing NK-cell markers. For each CDR3 protein, TCRdb gives one entry from its re-call of the 5' RACE reads, without DNA. The specimen's table records 500,000 or so distinct CDR3 sequences. Source material: blood T cells: a sorted CD56 or NKG2C T cell subset, CD4+ or CD8+ T cells, or bulk PBMC T cells (not recorded which). These receptors were obtained from a man aged 18 to 29 in good health.

The chain joins TRBV29-1 to TRBJ2-1; absent DNA, TCRdb's TRBD2 call cannot be checked. The CDR3 consists of 16 residues. Germline V gene data show CDR1 as SQVTM and CDR2 as ANQGSEA. CDR3 residues: CSVEDLRERSVNEQFF.

This rearrangement joins TRBV23-1 to TRBJ2-3; the D gene TCRdb calls, TRBD2, cannot be checked with no DNA. TRBV23-1 is an ORF, and what it does is uncertain. This CDR3 comprises 15 residues. The CDR3 region is CASSTSGIHTDTQYF.

The chain uses TRBV5-1 and TRBJ2-7; TCRdb returns TRBD1, unconfirmable since there is no DNA. CDR1 is SGHRS and CDR2 is YFSETQ in the germline V gene. This CDR3 has 16 residues. The CDR3 loop reads CARLPKTGGLSYEQYF.

The chain joins TRBV11-2 to TRBJ2-7; the D call from TCRdb, TRBD2, cannot be confirmed without DNA. The germline V gene has CDR1 SGHAT and CDR2 FQNNGV. This CDR3 is 17 amino acids long. CDR3 in amino acids: CASSLDRSSGRIYEQYF. Together with reference TRBV11-2 and TRBJ2-7, the CDR3 gives the full variable domain: EAGVAQSPRYKIIEKRQSVAFWCNPISGHATLYWYQQILGQGPKLLIQFQNNGVVDDSQLPKDRFSAERLKGVDSTLKIQPAKLEDSAVYLCASSLDRSSGRIYEQYFGPGTRLTVT.

The rearrangement uses TRBV25-1 and TRBJ1-5; TCRdb outputs TRBD1, but without DNA this stays unchecked. Germline V CDR1 and CDR2: MGHDK, SYGVNS. This CDR3 has 15 amino acids. CDR3 sequence reads: CASSEGGQGDQPQHF.

The chain carries TRBV12-3 or TRBV12-4 and TRBJ2-3; TCRdb designates TRBD2, a call that cannot be tested without DNA. The CDR3 totals 15 residues. CDR3 residues: CASSQNSGSPDTQYF.

The gene calls are TRBV5-1 and TRBJ2-2; as DNA is missing, the TRBD2 call by TCRdb cannot be tested. Per the germline V gene, CDR1 is SGHRS and CDR2 is YFSETQ. The CDR3 is 15 residues long. CDR3 region: CASSLATSRTGELFF.

The CDR3 loop is CASSPRMAGGNTEAFF. This chain joins TRBV12-3 or TRBV12-4 and TRBJ1-1. The CDR3 sequence is 16 residues long.

The genes are TRBV6-1 and TRBJ1-4. The CDR3 extends over 13 amino acids. Germline V gene data show CDR1 as MNHNS and CDR2 as SASEGT. CDR3 protein: CATDGLRGEKLFF.

The J gene is TRBJ2-3, the V gene TRBV18; the TCRdb call, TRBD1, lacks DNA for checking. This CDR3 region has 15 residues. Germline values: CDR1 KGHSH, CDR2 LQKENI. CDR3 region: CASSPGTPGTDTQYF.